The 21 T cell receptor beta chains below come from one sample, sequenced in a study of blood T cell repertoires in COVID-19. The assay was immunoSEQ multiplex PCR, and TCRdb's table has in-frame clones only and misses some. The sample has some 400,000 clones; 87% are singletons. The sequenced sample consisted of peripheral blood. Receptor source: a woman aged 25 to 39 with COVID-19, enrolled during active disease.

This sequence joins TRBV12-3 or TRBV12-4 and TRBJ2-7, with D hard to call. CDR3 size: 11 residues. The V end was cut by 6 bases, the J end by 1 base, with 4 bases between. CDR3 sequence: CASSMSYEQYF. The CDR3 coding sequence is TGTGCCAGCAGCATGTCCTACGAGCAGTACTTC.

The genes are TRBV11-2 and TRBJ1-1, with 9 bases aligning to TRBD1. The CDR3 extends over 15 amino acids. The J segment lost 1 base and the V segment lost 5 bases, leaving 5 bases of the junction unmatched. Germline V lookup: CDR1 SGHAT, CDR2 FQNNGV. In nucleotides, the CDR3 is TGTGCCAGCAGCAATCGACAGGGGGAGAACACTGAAGCTTTCTTT. Encoded protein: CASSNRQGENTEAFF.

The chain is built from TRBV28 and TRBJ2-4; D call uncertain. The CDR3 extends over 14 amino acids. Per the germline V gene, CDR1 is MDHEN and CDR2 is SYDVKM. Trimming removed 6 bases at V and 5 bases at J, with 14 bases between. CDR3 bases: TGTGCCAGCAGCCCGGCCCAGGATCAAAACATTCAGTACTTC. Amino acids: CASSPAQDQNIQYF. Full variable domain (missing parts from reference TRBV28 and TRBJ2-4): DVKVTQSSRYLVKRTGEKVFLECVQDMDHENMFWYRQDPGLGLRLIYFSYDVKMKEKGDIPEGYSVSREKKERFSLILESASTNQTSMYLCASSPAQDQNIQYFGAGTRLSVL.

The table lists this clone with a few counts. The V gene is TRBV4-2, the J gene TRBJ1-6; 7 positions agree with TRBD1. Germline V gene lookup returns CDR1 LGHNA and CDR2 YNFKEQ. Losses at the gene ends were 3 bases for V and 6 bases for J; bases not matched to a gene: 2. CDR3 length equals 14 residues. This chain's CDR3 is CASSHGTVNSPLHF. CDR3 DNA: TGTGCCAGCAGCCACGGGACAGTTAATTCACCCCTCCACTTT.

The sample holds a few counts of this clone. The V call is TRBV27, the J call TRBJ2-5, with 8 bases matching TRBD2. J gave up 6 bases and V 2 bases, and 8 bases lay outside the gene matches. The germline V gene encodes CDR1 MNHEY and CDR2 SMNVEV (reference sequence). This CDR3 has 15 residues. CDR3 region: CASSLRVGTRKTQYF. Written as DNA, the CDR3 is TGTGCCAGCAGTTTAAGGGTTGGGACTAGGAAGACCCAGTACTTC.

This rearrangement joins TRBV7-2 to TRBJ1-1; D perhaps matches TRBD1 (5 bases). Germline CDR1 SGHTA, CDR2 FQGNSA. Trimming shortened V by 6 bases and J by 4 bases, and 15 bases separated the two germline ends. There are 14 residues in the CDR3. CDR3 in DNA: TGTGCCAGCAGGTCCTCCGGAAGGGGCACTGAAGCTTTCTTT. As protein: CASRSSGRGTEAFF.

The chain carries TRBV29-1 and TRBJ2-7; possible D gene TRBD1, 8 bases. Germline V CDR1 and CDR2: SQVTM, ANQGSEA. The germline V and J ends were trimmed by 0 bases and 7 bases, with 13 bases remaining between them. This CDR3 has 13 residues. As DNA, the CDR3 is TGCAGCGTTGAAGATGTACAGGGGGGGGAGCAGTACTTC. It translates to CSVEDVQGGEQYF.

The chain carries TRBV30 and TRBJ2-7, with D perhaps TRBD1 (5 bases). Germline V gene data show CDR1 as GTSNPN and CDR2 as SVGIG (reference sequence). The V and J ends lost 2 bases and 4 bases respectively, with 9 bases between them. CDR3 size: 12 residues. The CDR3 coding sequence is TGTGCCTGGAGTTCCAGGGCGTACGAGCAGTACTTC. Its protein product is CAWSSRAYEQYF. Filled out from reference TRBV30 and TRBJ2-7, the complete variable domain reads SQTIHQWPATLVQPVGSPLSLECTVEGTSNPNLYWYRQAAGRGLQLLFYSVGIGQISSEVPQNLSASRPQDRQFILSSKKLLLSDSGFYLCAWSSRAYEQYFGPGTRLTVT.

This clone appeared a single time. The chain couples TRBV28 to TRBJ2-3; D perhaps matches TRBD2 (5 bases). The germline V gene encodes CDR1 MDHEN and CDR2 SYDVKM. The CDR3 length is 16 residues. Trimming left V 2 bases short and J 0 bases short, with 12 bases between. The CDR3 spells CASSLAPAVSTDTQYF. The CDR3 DNA reads TGTGCCAGCAGTTTAGCCCCAGCGGTGAGCACAGATACGCAGTATTTT.

CDR3 sequence reads: CASSPISRVSEQYF. CDR3 DNA: TGTGCCAGCTCACCCATATCCAGGGTGAGTGAGCAGTACTTC. J is TRBJ2-7 and V is TRBV18; possible D gene TRBD1, 5 bases. Trimming left V 3 bases short and J 7 bases short, with 16 bases between. CDR1 and CDR2 (germline): KGHSH, LQKENI. The CDR3 runs 14 residues.

This sequence joins TRBV5-4 and TRBJ2-7; the D gene is possibly TRBD2 (5 bases). The CDR3 has 14 amino acids. The V end was cut by 0 bases, the J end by 4 bases, with 11 bases between. Looked up from germline, CDR1 is SGHNT and CDR2 is YYREEE (reference sequence). The CDR3 spells CASSLVVGVYEQYF. The CDR3 bases are TGTGCCAGCAGCTTGGTCGTGGGAGTGTACGAGCAGTACTTC. Drawing the rest from reference TRBV5-4 and TRBJ2-7, the complete variable domain is ETGVTQSPTHLIKTRGQQVTLRCSSQSGHNTVSWYQQALGQGPQFIFQYYREEENGRGNFPPRFSGLQFPNYSSELNVNALELDDSALYLCASSLVVGVYEQYFGPGTRLTVT.

The V gene is TRBV4-1, the J gene TRBJ2-3; TRBD1 matches 8 bases. CDR1 is MGHRA and CDR2 is YSYEKL in the germline V gene. CDR3 size: 17 residues. J lost 2 bases, V lost 0 bases, and 7 bases had no gene match. CDR3 sequence: CASSQDGTGRFTDTQYF. CDR3 sequence (DNA): TGCGCCAGCAGCCAAGACGGGACAGGTCGATTCACAGATACGCAGTATTTT.

V gene TRBV27 combines with J gene TRBJ2-1; maybe TRBD2 (6 bases). Germline V gene lookup returns CDR1 MNHEY and CDR2 SMNVEV (reference sequence). This CDR3 has 16 amino acids. V was pared by 0 bases and J by 2 bases, with 11 bases between. The CDR3 nucleotides read TGTGCCAGCAGTTTATCGAAGCGGGCTACCTACAATGAGCAGTTCTTC. It is translated as CASSLSKRATYNEQFF.

This rearrangement joins TRBV9 to TRBJ2-2, with 12 bases matching TRBD2. The V segment lost 0 bases and the J segment 7 bases; nucleotides outside the gene matches: 10. The CDR3 runs 18 residues. CDR1 and CDR2 from the germline V gene are SGDLS and YYNGEE. The CDR3 spells CASSVATWTSGTGGELFF. In nucleotides, the CDR3 is TGTGCCAGCAGCGTAGCTACGTGGACTAGCGGGACGGGCGGGGAGCTGTTTTTT.

This clone was found a few times. This rearrangement joins TRBV5-1 to TRBJ2-1; maybe TRBD1 (6 bases). The CDR3 length is 14 residues. V lost 0 bases and J lost 6, with 10 bases in between. The germline V gene has CDR1 SGHRS and CDR2 YFSETQ. CDR3: CASSLVQGSNEQFF. CDR3 DNA sequence: TGCGCCAGCAGCTTGGTTCAGGGGTCCAATGAGCAGTTCTTC.

The rearrangement joins TRBV25-1 to TRBJ2-1, with TRBD2 matching over 7 bases. Looked up from germline, CDR1 is MGHDK and CDR2 is SYGVNS. The CDR3 has 14 amino acids. V dropped 6 bases and J dropped 3; count of bases not matched to a gene: 5. DNA of the CDR3: TGTGCCAGCAGGCCGGGGGGATTCTACAATGAGCAGTTCTTC. This codes for CASRPGGFYNEQFF.

The chain couples TRBV5-6 to TRBJ1-1; 8 bases line up with TRBD1. V shed 7 bases and J 5 bases; nucleotides not matched to a gene: 13. Germline V gene lookup returns CDR1 SGHDT and CDR2 YYEEEE. There are 15 residues in the CDR3. The CDR3 loop reads CASSSWAGGSTEAFF. For the CDR3, the DNA is TGTGCCAGCTCATCCTGGGCAGGGGGCAGTACTGAAGCTTTCTTT.

This rearrangement joins TRBV29-1 to TRBJ2-4; perhaps TRBD1 as D (6 bases). V was pared by 7 bases and J by 5 bases, with 15 bases between. This CDR3 comprises 13 residues. Germline V gives CDR1 SQVTM, CDR2 ANQGSEA. The CDR3 here is CSGARGFENIQYF. The CDR3 DNA sequence: TGCAGCGGAGCCAGGGGTTTCGAAAACATTCAGTACTTC. Filled out from reference TRBV29-1 and TRBJ2-4, the complete variable domain reads SAVISQKPSRDICQRGTSLTIQCQVDSQVTMMFWYRQQPGQSLTLIATANQGSEATYESGFVIDKFPISRPNLTFSTLTVSNMSPEDSSIYLCSGARGFENIQYFGAGTRLSVL.

The chain uses TRBV4-1 and TRBJ1-6; D not resolved. The length of the CDR3 is 16 residues. The germline gives CDR1 MGHRA, CDR2 YSYEKL. With 1 base removed from V and 2 bases from J, the gap between germline ends came to 9 bases. This CDR3 reads CASSQVVGPYNSPLHF. CDR3 coding DNA: TGCGCCAGCAGCCAAGTCGTTGGCCCCTATAATTCACCCCTCCACTTT.

This chain connects TRBV6-5 to TRBJ2-2, with 7 nucleotides matching TRBD2. Germline V gene data show CDR1 as MNHEY and CDR2 as SVGAGI. V shed 7 bases, J shed 5 bases, and the junction held 7 bases outside the gene matches. This CDR3 is built from 14 residues. CDR3 DNA sequence: TGTGCCAGCACCTGGGGGAGGGCGACCGGGGAGCTGTTTTTT. Protein sequence: CASTWGRATGELFF.

The V gene is TRBV4-1, the J gene TRBJ1-3; TRBD1 might be the D (6 bases). The germline CDR1 and CDR2 sequences are MGHRA and YSYEKL. CDR3 length: 17 amino acids. The V end was cut by 4 bases, the J end by 3 bases, with 19 bases between. The CDR3 loop is CASSPFSAGGLGNTIYF. CDR3 bases: TGCGCCAGCAGCCCCTTTTCCGCCGGGGGGCTTGGAAACACCATATATTTT.